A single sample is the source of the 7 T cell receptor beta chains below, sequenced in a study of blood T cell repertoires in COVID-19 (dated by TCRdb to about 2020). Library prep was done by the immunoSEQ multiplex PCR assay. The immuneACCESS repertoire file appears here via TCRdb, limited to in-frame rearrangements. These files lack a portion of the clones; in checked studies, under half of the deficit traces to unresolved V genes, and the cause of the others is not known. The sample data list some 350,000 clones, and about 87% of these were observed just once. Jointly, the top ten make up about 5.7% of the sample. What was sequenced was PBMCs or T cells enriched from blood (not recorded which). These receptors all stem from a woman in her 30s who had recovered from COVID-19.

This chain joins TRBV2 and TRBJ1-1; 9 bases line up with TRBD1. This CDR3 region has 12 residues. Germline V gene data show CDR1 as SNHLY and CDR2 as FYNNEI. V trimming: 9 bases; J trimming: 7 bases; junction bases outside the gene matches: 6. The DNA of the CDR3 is TGTGCCAGTCGGGACAGGGTAGTTGAAGCTTTCTTT. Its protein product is CASRDRVVEAFF.

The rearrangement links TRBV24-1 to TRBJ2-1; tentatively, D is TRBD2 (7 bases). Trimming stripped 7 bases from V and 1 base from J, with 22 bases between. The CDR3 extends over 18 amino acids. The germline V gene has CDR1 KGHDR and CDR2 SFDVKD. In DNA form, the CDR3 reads TGTGCCACCAGCGGGCTTGGATTGGGGAGGGGGTCCTACAATGAGCAGTTCTTC. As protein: CATSGLGLGRGSYNEQFF.

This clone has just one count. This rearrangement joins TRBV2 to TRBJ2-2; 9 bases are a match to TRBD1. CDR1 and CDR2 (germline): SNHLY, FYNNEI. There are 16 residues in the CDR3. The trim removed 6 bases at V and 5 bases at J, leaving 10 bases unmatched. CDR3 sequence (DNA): TGTGCCAGCAGAGAACCCGGGACAGGGTTAACCGGGGAGCTGTTTTTT. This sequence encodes CASREPGTGLTGELFF.

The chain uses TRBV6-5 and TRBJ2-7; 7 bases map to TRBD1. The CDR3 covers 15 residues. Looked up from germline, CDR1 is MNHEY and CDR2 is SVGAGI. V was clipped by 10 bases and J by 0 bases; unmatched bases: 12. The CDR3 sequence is CAIGQVIRSSYEQYF. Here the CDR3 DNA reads TGTGCCATCGGACAGGTCATTAGGAGCTCCTACGAGCAGTACTTC.

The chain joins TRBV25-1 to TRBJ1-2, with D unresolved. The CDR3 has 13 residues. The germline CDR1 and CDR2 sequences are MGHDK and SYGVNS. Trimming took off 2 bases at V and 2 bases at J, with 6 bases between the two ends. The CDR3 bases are TGTGCCAGCAGTGAACAGGTCAACTATGGCTACACCTTC. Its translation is CASSEQVNYGYTF.

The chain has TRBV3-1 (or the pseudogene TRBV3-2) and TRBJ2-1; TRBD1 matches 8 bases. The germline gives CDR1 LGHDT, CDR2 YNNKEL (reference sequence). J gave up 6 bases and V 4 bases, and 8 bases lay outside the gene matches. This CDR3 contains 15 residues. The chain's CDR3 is CASSLVIGTGNEQFF. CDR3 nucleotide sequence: TGTGCCAGCAGCCTCGTCATAGGGACAGGCAATGAGCAGTTCTTC.

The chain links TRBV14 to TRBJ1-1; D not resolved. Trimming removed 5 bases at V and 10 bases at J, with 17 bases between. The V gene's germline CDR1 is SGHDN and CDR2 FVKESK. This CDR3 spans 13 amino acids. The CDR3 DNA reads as TGTGCCAGCAGCGCCGGTCGGGGAACTAGAGCTTTCTTT. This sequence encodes CASSAGRGTRAFF.